These 32 T cell receptor beta chains were all obtained from the same sample, sequenced in a study of T cell responses to AZD1222 COVID-19 vaccine (dated by TCRdb to the early 2020s). Sample time point, as interpreted from the label and publication: about 28 days (+/-7) after the second vaccine dose. Library preparation was by the immunoSEQ multiplex PCR assay. The table comes from immuneACCESS by way of TCRdb, which keeps in-frame sequences with V and J called. Part of the clones is missing from these tables; in studies checked, under half for an unresolved V gene and the rest for unknown reasons. For this sample there are 95,000 to 150,000 clones; approximately 90% appear just once. The ten largest clones capture approximately 7.9% of the sample. Sequenced material: peripheral blood, taken 28 days after the second AZD1222 dose. Receptors originate from an adult who received the AZD1222 COVID-19 vaccine.

This chain uses TRBV6-6 with TRBJ1-2; D is undetermined. The CDR3 has 14 residues. Per germline, CDR1 MNHNY and CDR2 SVGAGI (reference sequence). V dropped 2 bases and J dropped 4 bases, with 11 bases sitting between them. The CDR3 spells CASSYPEESYGYTF. CDR3 DNA sequence: TGTGCCAGCAGTTACCCCGAGGAGAGCTATGGCTACACCTTC.

The V call is TRBV29-1, the J call TRBJ2-1; 8 bases line up with TRBD2. The germline gives CDR1 SQVTM, CDR2 ANQGSEA. The CDR3 length is 13 residues. This chain's CDR3 is CTAGGGTYNEQFF. The CDR3 region has the DNA TGCACTGCGGGAGGAGGAACCTACAATGAGCAGTTCTTC.

This clone occurred once. The chain couples TRBV28 to TRBJ1-5; tentatively, D is TRBD1 (5 bases). Deletions cut 5 bases from V and 5 bases from J, with 22 bases between. CDR1 MDHEN and CDR2 SYDVKM come from the germline V gene. This CDR3 is 17 amino acids long. The CDR3 DNA is TGTGCCAGCAGTATCTACCAAGCGGGGGTGTACTATCAGCCCCAGCATTTT. Its protein product is CASSIYQAGVYYQPQHF.

The chain recombines TRBV19 with TRBJ2-1; D call uncertain. The CDR3 has 12 amino acids. Germline V gene lookup returns CDR1 LNHDA and CDR2 SQIVND (reference sequence). V lost 5 bases and J lost 8, with 10 bases in between. CDR3 region: CASSLVKYEQFF. DNA for the CDR3: TGTGCCAGTAGTCTGGTGAAGTATGAGCAGTTCTTC.

The chain carries TRBV27 and TRBJ1-2, with 11 bases matching TRBD1. Per germline, CDR1 MNHEY and CDR2 SMNVEV (reference sequence). The CDR3 is 15 residues long. With 5 bases clipped from V and 8 bases from J, the junction kept 10 bases outside the gene matches. The CDR3 sequence: CASSRWGQGGRGYTF. In DNA form, the CDR3 reads TGTGCCAGCAGTCGATGGGGACAGGGGGGTAGGGGCTACACCTTC.

The chain uses TRBV5-1 and TRBJ2-1; 9 positions match TRBD1. The CDR3 length is 14 residues. V was pared by 2 bases and J by 9 bases, with 6 bases of the junction left unmatched. The germline V gene encodes CDR1 SGHRS and CDR2 YFSETQ. Here the CDR3 reads CASSLGQGQGEQFF. The CDR3 nucleotides read TGCGCCAGCAGCTTAGGACAGGGGCAGGGTGAGCAGTTCTTC.

V usage is TRBV28 and J usage is TRBJ1-5; D perhaps matches TRBD1 (6 bases). The V end was cut by 2 bases, the J end by 6 bases, with 23 bases between. Germline-derived CDR1 and CDR2 are MDHEN and SYDVKM. This CDR3 spans 18 amino acids. Here the CDR3 reads CASSLPPGTYPRGQPQHF. CDR3 DNA sequence: TGTGCCAGCAGTTTACCCCCCGGGACATACCCGCGGGGTCAGCCCCAGCATTTT.

The chain couples TRBV28 to TRBJ2-7, with 7 bases identical to TRBD1. The ends lost 6 bases at V and 1 base at J; junction bases unmatched: 9. Germline V gives CDR1 MDHEN, CDR2 SYDVKM. This CDR3 is 15 amino acids long. CDR3 protein: CASSAPGTASYEQYF. Here the CDR3 DNA reads TGTGCCAGCAGCGCACCCGGGACAGCGTCCTACGAGCAGTACTTC.

The chain carries TRBV9 and TRBJ1-4; D possibly corresponds to TRBD1 (6 bases). Germline CDR1 reads SGDLS; CDR2 reads YYNGEE. This CDR3 is built from 16 residues. Between the trimmed V and J ends, which lost 0 bases and 5 bases, there was a span of 14 bases. The CDR3 loop reads CASSVGGQGRNEKLFF. CDR3 in DNA: TGTGCCAGCAGCGTAGGGGGGCAGGGGAGAAATGAAAAACTGTTTTTT.

The chain combines TRBV24-1 with TRBJ2-1; 8 positions agree with TRBD2. Looked up from germline, CDR1 is KGHDR and CDR2 is SFDVKD. This CDR3 comprises 19 residues. The trim removed 4 bases at V and 5 bases at J, leaving 18 bases unmatched. DNA for the CDR3: TGTGCCACCAGTGACGCCATTTCGGGGGGGCCGGGAGCAAACAATGAGCAGTTCTTC. It codes for CATSDAISGGPGANNEQFF.

Note on this clone: A read error may produce the germline difference seen at one junction end. The chain links TRBV11-2 to TRBJ1-1; D remains unclear. CDR3 length: 8 residues. Looked up from germline, CDR1 is SGHAT and CDR2 is FQNNGV. CDR3 protein: CASSPRTF. The CDR3 nucleotides read TGTGCCAGCAGCCCCCGTACCTTT.

The chain joins TRBV7-2 to TRBJ2-3; D remains unclear. The CDR3 is 14 residues long. V lost 2 bases to trimming and J lost 1 base, with 7 bases between them. In germline, CDR1 is SGHTA, CDR2 FQGNSA. As DNA, the CDR3 is TGTGCCAGCAGCTTATTAGTAGGCACAGATACGCAGTATTTT. The encoded protein is CASSLLVGTDTQYF.

V is TRBV4-1 and J is TRBJ2-5; 13 bases match TRBD2. CDR3 size: 18 residues. V lost 3 bases to trimming and J lost 2 bases; unmatched junction nucleotides: 9. Per germline, CDR1 MGHRA and CDR2 YSYEKL. CDR3: CASSHHLPGLAGQETQYF. CDR3 DNA sequence: TGCGCCAGCAGCCATCATCTCCCGGGACTAGCGGGACAAGAGACCCAGTACTTC.

The chain joins TRBV10-3 to TRBJ1-1, with TRBD1 matching over 10 bases. Germline values: CDR1 ENHRY, CDR2 SYGVKD. The J segment lost 6 bases and the V segment lost 2 bases, leaving 6 bases of the junction unmatched. The CDR3 is 15 amino acids. DNA of the CDR3: TGTGCCATCAGTGAGCGACAGGGGGCTATGGCTGAAGCTTTCTTT. The encoded protein is CAISERQGAMAEAFF.

The chain recombines TRBV6-5 with TRBJ1-2, with D perhaps matching TRBD1 (5 bases). The germline CDR1 and CDR2 sequences are MNHEY and SVGAGI. V lost 2 bases and J 2 bases, leaving 12 bases between the germline ends. The CDR3 covers 15 residues. The CDR3 is CASSYRQSWNYGYTF. The CDR3 DNA sequence: TGTGCCAGCAGTTACCGACAGAGTTGGAACTATGGCTACACCTTC.

The chain couples TRBV6-5 to TRBJ1-4, with D unresolved. This CDR3 has 14 residues. The germline gives CDR1 MNHEY, CDR2 SVGAGI. Trimming removed 7 bases from V and 6 bases from J, with 15 bases in between. CDR3 sequence (DNA): TGTGCCAGCATAAAACAAGGATTGGATGAAAAACTGTTTTTT. Translated: CASIKQGLDEKLFF.

This chain uses TRBV29-1 with TRBJ1-2; unclear D gene. CDR1 and CDR2 from the germline V gene are SQVTM and ANQGSEA. V was shortened by 4 bases and J by 0 bases, with 9 bases between the two germline ends. The CDR3 consists of 13 residues. The CDR3 here is CSVASRTNYGYTF. CDR3 nucleotide sequence: TGCAGCGTTGCATCCCGAACTAACTATGGCTACACCTTC. Supplemented by reference TRBV29-1 and TRBJ1-2, the full variable domain reads SAVISQKPSRDICQRGTSLTIQCQVDSQVTMMFWYRQQPGQSLTLIATANQGSEATYESGFVIDKFPISRPNLTFSTLTVSNMSPEDSSIYLCSVASRTNYGYTFGSGTRLTVV.

V is TRBV18 and J is TRBJ2-7, with 8 bases matching TRBD1. Germline V gene lookup returns CDR1 KGHSH and CDR2 LQKENI. The CDR3 runs 15 residues. J was trimmed by 4 bases and V by 2 bases; bases with no gene match: 7. The CDR3 DNA reads as TGTGCCAGCTCACCAGGGGGCAGGGGGCATTACGAGCAGTACTTC. This gives the protein CASSPGGRGHYEQYF.

J is TRBJ1-1 and V is TRBV27; tentative D call: TRBD1 (6 bases). V lost 0 bases and J 4 bases, leaving 12 bases between the germline ends. The CDR3 covers 15 residues. CDR1 is MNHEY, CDR2 SMNVEV, per germline (reference sequence). CDR3 loop: CASSLSNRVGTEAFF. The CDR3, as DNA: TGTGCCAGCAGTTTATCGAACAGGGTGGGCACTGAAGCTTTCTTT.

V gene TRBV6-1 combines with J gene TRBJ1-5; D is unclear. The germline V gene encodes CDR1 MNHNS and CDR2 SASEGT. Deletions cut 0 bases from V and 4 bases from J, with 13 bases between. The CDR3 has 16 residues. The CDR3 loop reads CASSEANGRANQPQHF. DNA of the CDR3: TGTGCCAGCAGTGAAGCCAACGGGAGGGCTAATCAGCCCCAGCATTTT.

The gene calls are TRBV7-9 and TRBJ2-1, with D possibly TRBD1 on 6 matching bases. CDR3 size: 12 residues. Between the trimmed V and J ends, which lost 5 bases and 9 bases, there was a span of 11 bases. CDR1 and CDR2 (germline): SEHNR, FQNEAQ (reference sequence). CDR3 amino acids: CASSPTGIEQFF. DNA of the CDR3: TGTGCCAGCAGCCCTACAGGGATTGAGCAGTTCTTC.

The chain is built from TRBV5-5 and TRBJ2-3, with D uncertain. The germline CDR1 and CDR2 sequences are SGHKS and YYEKEE (reference sequence). This CDR3 is 16 amino acids long. Trimming left V 0 bases short and J 3 bases short, with 14 bases between. The CDR3 loop is CASSLDEDGFTDTQYF. The CDR3 DNA is TGTGCCAGCAGCTTGGACGAGGACGGTTTTACAGATACGCAGTATTTT.

The chain joins TRBV29-1 to TRBJ1-4; D not certain. V lost 3 bases and J lost 4, with 9 bases in between. Germline V gene data show CDR1 as SQVTM and CDR2 as ANQGSEA. CDR3 length: 13 amino acids. This chain's CDR3 is CSVEEGINEKLFF. The CDR3, as DNA: TGCAGCGTTGAGGAGGGAATTAATGAAAAACTGTTTTTT.

The J gene is TRBJ1-1, the V gene TRBV25-1; maybe TRBD1 (6 bases). Germline V gene lookup returns CDR1 MGHDK and CDR2 SYGVNS. The ends were cut back, 5 bases at V and 3 bases at J, with 13 bases in the middle. The CDR3 has 14 residues. CDR3 in DNA: TGTGCCAGCAGTCCACGGGGGGCGTACACTGAAGCTTTCTTT. Its protein product is CASSPRGAYTEAFF.

This sequence joins TRBV18 and TRBJ1-2, with no clear D. Germline values: CDR1 KGHSH, CDR2 LQKENI. The CDR3 sequence is 14 residues long. The V end was cut by 0 bases, the J end by 4 bases, with 9 bases between. The CDR3 DNA reads TGTGCCAGCTCACCACCTCCAGGAACCTATGGCTACACCTTC. This gives the protein CASSPPPGTYGYTF.

This chain links TRBV28 with TRBJ1-2; a weak D match, TRBD1 (6 bases). This CDR3 has 12 residues. Germline V gene data show CDR1 as MDHEN and CDR2 as SYDVKM. V lost 2 bases and J 5 bases, leaving 6 bases between the germline ends. CDR3 sequence reads: CASSLQGYGYTF. The CDR3 DNA reads TGTGCCAGCAGTTTACAGGGGTATGGCTACACCTTC.

V is TRBV19 and J is TRBJ1-3; the match to TRBD1 covers 7 bases. The CDR3 is made up of 15 amino acids. The V gene's germline CDR1 is LNHDA and CDR2 SQIVND (reference sequence). Losses at the gene ends were 6 bases for V and 0 bases for J; bases not matched to a gene: 5. The CDR3 DNA reads as TGTGCCAGTAGCGACAGGGTCTACTCTGGAAACACCATATATTTT. This gives the protein CASSDRVYSGNTIYF.

This chain links TRBV7-6 with TRBJ2-7; the D is unclear. V was shortened by 4 bases and J by 2 bases, with 9 bases between the two germline ends. CDR1 is SGHVS, CDR2 FNYEAQ, per germline. The CDR3 extends over 13 amino acids. CDR3 bases: TGTGCCAGCAGCTCTATGGGGACCTACGAGCAGTACTTC. Translating it yields CASSSMGTYEQYF.

This chain connects TRBV28 to TRBJ1-2, with TRBD1 identical over 8 bases. This CDR3 spans 15 amino acids. The junction had 7 bases not matched to a gene; V was cut back by 4 bases and J by 3 bases. Germline CDR1 reads MDHEN; CDR2 reads SYDVKM. This CDR3 is CASSSSGQGDYGYTF. As DNA, the CDR3 is TGTGCCAGCAGTTCGTCAGGACAGGGAGACTATGGCTACACCTTC.

The chain joins TRBV19 to TRBJ1-5, with TRBD1 matching over 9 bases. Trimming took 3 bases from V and 6 from J; bases not matched to a gene: 0. CDR1 and CDR2 (germline): LNHDA, SQIVND (reference sequence). The CDR3 length is 13 residues. The CDR3 nucleotides are TGTGCCAGTAGTATGGACAGGGGTCAGCCCCAGCATTTT. Its translation: CASSMDRGQPQHF.

The chain joins TRBV9 to TRBJ1-6; no firm D call. With 0 bases removed from V and 10 bases from J, the gap between germline ends came to 11 bases. Germline assignment: CDR1 SGDLS and CDR2 YYNGEE. This CDR3 has 14 residues. CDR3 sequence (DNA): TGTGCCAGCAGCGTAGTCGCGACCGGATCACCCCTCCACTTT. Translating it yields CASSVVATGSPLHF.

This chain links TRBV28 with TRBJ1-1; D remains unclear. CDR1 MDHEN and CDR2 SYDVKM come from the germline V gene. The length of the CDR3 is 16 residues. V dropped 2 bases and J dropped 4 bases, with 17 bases sitting between them. CDR3 DNA: TGTGCCAGCAGTTTAGTCGGAGCTAAGTTAGCCACTGAAGCTTTCTTT. Residues: CASSLVGAKLATEAFF.